This entry describes one TCR beta chain. No antigen is known for it. Distinct nucleotide sequences in the sample also encode this CDR3. The table came from immunoSEQ multiplex PCR; TCRdb's copy has only in-frame clones and leaves some out. Of 45,000 to 65,000 clones in the sample, around 75% were seen once. The ViraFEST assay expanded antigen-specific CD4+ T cells with viral peptide pools before sequencing. Subsequent to a culture period of more than 9 days, CD4+ T cells were isolated. Germline assignment: CDR1 SGHTA and CDR2 FQGTGA. V was cut by 2 bases and J by 2 bases, with 8 bases left in between. This CDR3 region has 14 residues. These data belong to a study of vaccination effects on CD4 cells after COVID-19. The study's findings and limits: Healthy vaccine recipients' vaccine-induced clones were almost all SARS-CoV-2 mono-reactive.

The sequence came from a human donor who received a COVID-19 vaccine. The chain combines TRBV7-3 with TRBJ2-3; TRBD2 is a possible D gene (5 bases). The specimen was CD4+ T cells from PBMCs cultured with HCoV-229E spike peptides, collected before COVID-19 vaccination. CDR3 residues: CASSLSLATDTQYF. The CDR3 DNA sequence: TGTGCCAGCAGCTTATCGCTAGCCACAGATACGCAGTATTTT.